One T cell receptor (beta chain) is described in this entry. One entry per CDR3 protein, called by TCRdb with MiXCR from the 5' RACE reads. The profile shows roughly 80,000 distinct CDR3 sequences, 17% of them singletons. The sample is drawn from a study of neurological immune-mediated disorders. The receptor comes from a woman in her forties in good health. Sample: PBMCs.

In DNA form, the CDR3 reads TGTGCCAGCTCCTCTGCGGGGGTGGCCAAAAACATTCAGTACTTC. Protein sequence: CASSSAGVAKNIQYF. The chain recombines TRBV6-1 with TRBJ2-4, with TRBD2 identical over 7 bases. Germline V gene lookup returns CDR1 MNHNS and CDR2 SASEGT. After removal of 8 bases from V and 1 base from J, the junction contained 8 bases not matched to a gene. The CDR3 runs to 15 residues.